The clone carrying this T cell receptor beta chain has just a few counts. The junction shows a germline mismatch at one end, possibly a read error. RNA amounts of about 0.5 to 1 ug underwent reverse transcription with random hexamers. MiXCR was run by TCRdb on the immunoSEQ multiplex PCR reads, yielding one entry per CDR3 protein. The table has 250,000 to 300,000 distinct CDR3 sequences, around 83% seen once. This CDR3 region has 15 residues. The germline V gene has CDR1 LGHNA and CDR2 YNFKEQ. Bulk CD8+ and CD4+ cells came from magnetic negative isolation; CD8+ TEMRA by FACS. The entry originates in a study of CD8 T cells in Susac syndrome.

The TCR sequence derives from a human donor with multiple sclerosis. The sample was CD8+ T cells from PBMCs. The chain links TRBV4-2 to TRBJ2-7, with D perhaps TRBD2 (5 bases). CDR3 loop: CASSEDGGGSYEQYF. In DNA form, the CDR3 reads TGTGCCAGCAGCGAAGATGGCGGCGGGTCCTACGAGCAGTACTTC.